These 21 T cell receptor beta chains were all obtained from the same sample, sequenced in a study of shared clonotypes between healthy human individuals. Measured with immunoSEQ multiplex PCR; TCRdb has only the in-frame clones, and not every one. This sample carries 2.3 million or so clones, approximately 95% of them seen once, and the ten largest clones take 0.35% to 0.45%. Sequenced: naive CD4+ T cells from PBMCs. The subset is: CD45RA+ positively selected. These receptors all come from a man aged 18 to 30 in good health. Some clones in this sample may be carry-over from other donors' samples.

This chain uses TRBV25-1 with TRBJ2-2; D not certain. CDR3 length: 15 residues. From germline, CDR1 is MGHDK and CDR2 SYGVNS. V was pared by 6 bases and J by 6 bases, with 17 bases between. The CDR3 DNA sequence: TGTGCCAGCAGCCCCCCAAGGCTAGGGCCCGGGGAGCTGTTTTTT. It codes for CASSPPRLGPGELFF.

This rearrangement joins TRBV7-8 to TRBJ2-7; tentatively, D is TRBD2 (6 bases). CDR1 is SGHVS, CDR2 FQNEAQ, per germline. This CDR3 is 17 amino acids long. The V end lost 5 bases, the J end lost 2 bases, and 22 bases lay between the germline ends. The CDR3 nucleotides are TGTGCCAGCAGCACTACGGGACTCTCCCTCCCTACCTACGAGCAGTACTTC. Amino acid sequence: CASSTTGLSLPTYEQYF.

The gene calls are TRBV6-6 and TRBJ1-2, with D possibly being TRBD1 (5 bases). Trimming took 6 bases from V and 4 from J, leaving 18 bases between them. Germline loops: CDR1 MNHNY, CDR2 SVGAGI (reference sequence). The CDR3 extends over 15 amino acids. CDR3 sequence (DNA): TGTGCCAGCAGCCTCCCCGGGGCGAGACCCTATGGCTACACCTTC. It translates to CASSLPGARPYGYTF.

The CDR3 reads CASSPSIGGSGELFF. The CDR3 coding sequence is TGTGCCAGCTCACCTTCGATAGGGGGCTCCGGGGAGCTGTTTTTT. The genes are TRBV18 and TRBJ2-2; 7 bases line up with TRBD1. V was pared by 3 bases and J by 6 bases, with 7 bases of the junction left unmatched. The CDR3 contains 15 residues. CDR1 and CDR2 from the germline V gene are KGHSH and LQKENI.

The CDR3, as DNA: TGTGCCAGCAGCTATTTTTGGGGTAGCCACAATGAGCAGTTCTTC. Its protein product is CASSYFWGSHNEQFF. The chain is built from TRBV7-9 and TRBJ2-1; D is undetermined. Germline V gene sequence: CDR1 SEHNR, CDR2 FQNEAQ (reference sequence). Trimming stripped 4 bases from V and 5 bases from J, with 15 bases between. This CDR3 spans 15 amino acids.

The chain couples TRBV5-1 to TRBJ2-7; the D gene is possibly TRBD2 (5 bases). Trimming pared 4 bases from V and 10 bases from J, leaving 12 bases between. Per the germline V gene, CDR1 is SGHRS and CDR2 is YFSETQ. The CDR3 spans 11 residues. CDR3 nucleotides: TGCGCCAGCAGCGACTGGGGAGACCAGTACTTC. This encodes CASSDWGDQYF.

The chain combines TRBV27 with TRBJ2-7; D is possibly TRBD1 or TRBD2 (7 bases each). Trimming shortened V by 8 bases and J by 3 bases, and 11 bases separated the two germline ends. This CDR3 is built from 12 residues. Germline V gene lookup returns CDR1 MNHEY and CDR2 SMNVEV (reference sequence). The CDR3 reads CASSGGGYEQYF. CDR3 sequence (DNA): TGTGCCAGCTCAGGGGGGGGCTACGAGCAGTACTTC.

The chain combines TRBV30 with TRBJ2-1; the match to TRBD2 covers 8 bases. Per the germline V gene, CDR1 is GTSNPN and CDR2 is SVGIG (reference sequence). V trimming: 7 bases; J trimming: 5 bases; junction bases outside the gene matches: 10. The CDR3 is 14 residues long. The CDR3 bases are TGTGCCTACGCAGCGGGAGCAAGAGACAATGAGCAGTTCTTC. Protein sequence: CAYAAGARDNEQFF.

J is TRBJ2-7 and V is TRBV4-1; possible D gene TRBD1, 5 bases. V lost 3 bases and J 0 bases, leaving 12 bases between the germline ends. Germline CDR1 and CDR2: MGHRA and YSYEKL. This CDR3 region has 15 residues. CDR3: CASSQRQSTSYEQYF. CDR3 in DNA: TGCGCCAGCAGCCAGAGACAGAGTACCTCCTACGAGCAGTACTTC.

This chain uses TRBV19 with TRBJ1-5; D is possibly TRBD1 (6 bases). This CDR3 contains 13 residues. V dropped 6 bases and J dropped 6 bases, with 12 bases sitting between them. Germline CDR1 and CDR2: LNHDA and SQIVND (reference sequence). DNA of the CDR3: TGTGCCAGTAGGAACAGGGTCAGTCAGCCCCAGCATTTT. Its protein is CASRNRVSQPQHF.

V is TRBV7-3 and J is TRBJ1-2; possible D gene TRBD1, 6 bases. Trimming pared 2 bases from V and 5 bases from J, leaving 18 bases between. The length of the CDR3 is 16 residues. The germline V gene has CDR1 SGHTA and CDR2 FQGTGA. Here the CDR3 reads CASSLSGNSGVYGYTF. The CDR3 nucleotides read TGTGCCAGCAGCTTATCGGGAAACTCAGGGGTATATGGCTACACCTTC.

This clone is a singleton in its sample. The V call is TRBV6-1, the J call TRBJ2-1; 16 nucleotides align to TRBD2. The germline V gene has CDR1 MNHNS and CDR2 SASEGT. Trimming cost V 4 bases and J 7 bases; bases outside gene matches: 7. This CDR3 contains 17 residues. In DNA form, the CDR3 reads TGTGCCAGCAGTGCCGGGACTAGCGGGAGGGCCGGGAATGAGCAGTTCTTC. Protein: CASSAGTSGRAGNEQFF.

This chain uses TRBV5-1 with TRBJ2-5, with 7 bases matching TRBD2. Unmatched junction bases numbered 11, after V lost 1 base and J lost 5 bases. The germline V gene encodes CDR1 SGHRS and CDR2 YFSETQ. This CDR3 is 16 amino acids long. The CDR3 region has the DNA TGCGCCAGCAGCTTGTCGGGGACTACTTCCGGGGAGACCCAGTACTTC. Amino acid sequence: CASSLSGTTSGETQYF.

This chain joins TRBV11-3 and TRBJ2-6; D call uncertain. Trimming removed 1 base at V and 0 bases at J, with 7 bases between. The V gene's germline CDR1 is SGHNT and CDR2 YENEEA. The CDR3 covers 16 residues. The CDR3 sequence: CASSLGAGSGANVLTF. The CDR3 region has the DNA TGTGCCAGCAGCTTAGGGGCAGGCTCTGGGGCCAACGTCCTGACTTTC. The full variable domain, completed using reference TRBV11-3 and TRBJ2-6, is EAGVVQSPRYKIIEKKQPVAFWCNPISGHNTLYWYLQNLGQGPELLIRYENEEAVDDSQLPKDRFSAERLKGVDSTLKIQPAELGDSAVYLCASSLGAGSGANVLTFGAGSRLTVL.

In the case of this clone: Other DNA sequences in the same sample also yield this CDR3. The rearrangement links TRBV4-1 to TRBJ2-7, with 10 bases that match TRBD2. The CDR3 sequence is 15 residues long. Germline CDR1 MGHRA, CDR2 YSYEKL. Trimming took 3 bases from V and 4 from J; bases not matched to a gene: 6. CDR3 sequence: CASSHPTSGRYEQYF. For the CDR3, the DNA is TGCGCCAGCAGCCACCCGACTAGCGGGCGGTACGAGCAGTACTTC.

This clone occurred once. The chain links TRBV9 to TRBJ1-1; no reliable D call. The CDR3 is 14 residues long. The germline V gene has CDR1 SGDLS and CDR2 YYNGEE. Trimming shortened V by 4 bases and J by 5 bases, and 15 bases separated the two germline ends. The CDR3 loop is CASSPPGVGTEAFF. CDR3 nucleotide sequence: TGTGCCAGCAGCCCCCCTGGGGTGGGGACTGAAGCTTTCTTT. Using reference TRBV9 and TRBJ1-1 for the parts outside the CDR3, the full variable domain is DSGVTQTPKHLITATGQRVTLRCSPRSGDLSVYWYQQSLDQGLQFLIQYYNGEERAKGNILERFSAQQFPDLHSELNLSSLELGDSALYFCASSPPGVGTEAFFGQGTRLTVV.

This clone has just a few counts. V is TRBV6-6 and J is TRBJ1-1; a weak D match, TRBD1 (6 bases). The CDR3 extends over 14 amino acids. V was shortened by 0 bases and J by 5 bases, with 10 bases between the two germline ends. Germline CDR1 reads MNHNY; CDR2 reads SVGAGI (reference sequence). The CDR3 DNA is TGTGCCAGCAGTTACTCAGCAGGGGAAACTGAAGCTTTCTTT. It yields the protein CASSYSAGETEAFF.

V gene TRBV28 combines with J gene TRBJ1-3; D might be TRBD1 (5 bases). Germline values: CDR1 MDHEN, CDR2 SYDVKM. The CDR3 has 15 amino acids. Trimming left V 6 bases short and J 0 bases short, with 12 bases between. The CDR3 loop is CASSSGDSSGNTIYF. Here the CDR3 DNA reads TGTGCCAGCAGCTCCGGGGACTCCTCTGGAAACACCATATATTTT.

J is TRBJ2-7 and V is TRBV7-2; D remains unclear. CDR1 is SGHTA and CDR2 is FQGNSA in the germline V gene. CDR3 length: 14 amino acids. The V end lost 2 bases, the J end lost 1 base, and 9 bases lay between the germline ends. CDR3 residues: CASSLWRNSYEQYF. In DNA form, the CDR3 reads TGTGCCAGCAGCTTATGGCGGAATTCCTACGAGCAGTACTTC.

The chain carries TRBV19 and TRBJ1-4; TRBD1 might be the D (5 bases). CDR3 length: 15 residues. Germline CDR1 LNHDA, CDR2 SQIVND (reference sequence). Trimming took 3 bases from V and 6 from J, leaving 14 bases between them. This chain's CDR3 is CASSISGREDEKLFF. The CDR3 nucleotides read TGTGCCAGTAGTATCTCCGGCAGGGAGGATGAAAAACTGTTTTTT.

A note on this clone: The sample carries other DNA sequences with the same CDR3. The chain uses TRBV7-9 and TRBJ2-7, with D uncertain. There are 13 residues in the CDR3. Per germline, CDR1 SEHNR and CDR2 FQNEAQ (reference sequence). Trimming pared 1 base from V and 3 bases from J, leaving 7 bases between. DNA for the CDR3: TGTGCCAGCAGCTTAGGTCTTAACTACGAGCAGTACTTC. Its translation is CASSLGLNYEQYF.